The T cell receptor beta chain described here comes from a study of T-cell memory formation after mild COVID-19. This CDR3 is built from 14 residues. Trimming removed 6 bases from V and 3 bases from J, with 13 bases in between. Germline CDR1 is SGHRS and CDR2 is YFSETQ. Points on this clonotype: Antigen unknown.

Findings of the study overall: For contracting clones, CD4+ ones sat mainly in CM and EM, CD8+ in EMRA.

TCRdb recomputed calls from the 5' RACE reads with MiXCR, one row per CDR3 protein. The sample contains 350,000 or so distinct CDR3 sequences, over 10% of which appear only once. The sequencing input was PBMCs or a T cell subset sorted from them (not recorded which). This receptor was identified in a man aged 18 to 29 who had mild COVID-19 (a few samples of this study predate the infection). Cell type and time point are not known. The genes are TRBV5-1 and TRBJ2-1, with D possibly matching TRBD2 (5 bases). The CDR3 protein is CASKVNSGYNEQFF. The CDR3 DNA is TGCGCCAGCAAGGTGAACAGCGGCTACAATGAGCAGTTCTTC.